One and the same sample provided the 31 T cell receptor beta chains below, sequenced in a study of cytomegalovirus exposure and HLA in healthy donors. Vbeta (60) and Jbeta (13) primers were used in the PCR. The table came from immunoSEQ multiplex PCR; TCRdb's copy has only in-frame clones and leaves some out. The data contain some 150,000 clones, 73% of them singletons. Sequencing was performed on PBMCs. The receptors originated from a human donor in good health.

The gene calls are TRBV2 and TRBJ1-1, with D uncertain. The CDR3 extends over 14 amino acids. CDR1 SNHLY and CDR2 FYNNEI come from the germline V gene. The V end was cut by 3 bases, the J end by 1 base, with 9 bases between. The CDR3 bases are TGTGCCAGCAGTGATTGGGGAGGGAACACTGAAGCTTTCTTT. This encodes CASSDWGGNTEAFF. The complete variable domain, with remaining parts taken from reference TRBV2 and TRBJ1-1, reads EPEVTQTPSHQVTQMGQEVILRCVPISNHLYFYWYRQILGQKVEFLVSFYNNEISEKSEIFDDQFSVERPDGSNFTLKIRSTKLEDSAMYFCASSDWGGNTEAFFGQGTRLTVV.

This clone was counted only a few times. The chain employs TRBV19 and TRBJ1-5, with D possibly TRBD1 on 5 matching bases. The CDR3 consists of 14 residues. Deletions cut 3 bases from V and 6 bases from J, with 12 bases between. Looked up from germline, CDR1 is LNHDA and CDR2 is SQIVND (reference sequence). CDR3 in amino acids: CASSIGRTGQPQHF. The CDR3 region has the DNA TGTGCCAGTAGTATCGGTCGAACAGGTCAGCCCCAGCATTTT.

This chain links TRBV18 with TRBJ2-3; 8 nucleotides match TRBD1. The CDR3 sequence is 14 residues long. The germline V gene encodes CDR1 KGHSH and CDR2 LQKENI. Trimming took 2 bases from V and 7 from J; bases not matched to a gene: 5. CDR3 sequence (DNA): TGTGCCAGCTCACCAGCCAGGGGGCGTAATACGCAGTATTTT. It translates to CASSPARGRNTQYF.

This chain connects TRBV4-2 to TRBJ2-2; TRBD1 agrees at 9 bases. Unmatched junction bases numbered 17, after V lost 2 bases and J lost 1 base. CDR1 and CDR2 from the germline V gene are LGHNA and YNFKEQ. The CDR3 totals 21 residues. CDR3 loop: CASSQPPGQGPFSGNTGELFF. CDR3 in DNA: TGTGCCAGCAGCCAACCTCCGGGACAGGGACCCTTTAGCGGGAACACCGGGGAGCTGTTTTTT.

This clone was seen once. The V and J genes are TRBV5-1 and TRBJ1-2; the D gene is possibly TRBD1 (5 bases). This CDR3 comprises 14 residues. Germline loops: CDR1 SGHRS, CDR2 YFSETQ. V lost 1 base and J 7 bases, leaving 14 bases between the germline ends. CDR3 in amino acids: CASSLQGSPGGYTF. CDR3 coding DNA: TGCGCCAGCAGCTTGCAGGGTAGTCCGGGTGGCTACACCTTC.

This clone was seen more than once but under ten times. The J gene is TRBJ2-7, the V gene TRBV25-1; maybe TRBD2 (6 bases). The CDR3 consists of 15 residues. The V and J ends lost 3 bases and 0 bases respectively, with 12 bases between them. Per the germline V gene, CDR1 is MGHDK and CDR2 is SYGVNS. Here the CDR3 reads CASSDPGENSYEQYF. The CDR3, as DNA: TGTGCCAGCAGTGATCCGGGGGAAAACTCCTACGAGCAGTACTTC.

This CDR3 reads CAWNGLADVWTGELFF. For the CDR3, the DNA is TGTGCCTGGAATGGACTAGCTGACGTGTGGACCGGGGAGCTGTTTTTT. The J gene is TRBJ2-2, the V gene TRBV30, with TRBD2 matching 8 bases. V lost 4 bases to trimming and J lost 5 bases; unmatched junction nucleotides: 12. Per germline, CDR1 GTSNPN and CDR2 SVGIG (reference sequence). The CDR3 is made up of 16 amino acids.

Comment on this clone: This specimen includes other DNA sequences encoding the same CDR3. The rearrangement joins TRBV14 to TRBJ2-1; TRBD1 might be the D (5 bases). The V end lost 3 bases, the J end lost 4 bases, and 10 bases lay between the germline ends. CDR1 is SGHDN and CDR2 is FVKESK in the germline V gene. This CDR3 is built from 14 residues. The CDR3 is CASSQGHVYNEQFF. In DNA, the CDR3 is TGTGCCAGCAGCCAGGGGCACGTATACAATGAGCAGTTCTTC.

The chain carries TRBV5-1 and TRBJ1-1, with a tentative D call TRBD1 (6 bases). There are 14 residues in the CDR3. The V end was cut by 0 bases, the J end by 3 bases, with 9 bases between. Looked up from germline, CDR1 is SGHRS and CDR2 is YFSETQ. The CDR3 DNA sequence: TGCGCCAGCAGCTTGGGGGACATAGACACTGAAGCTTTCTTT. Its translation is CASSLGDIDTEAFF.

The CDR3 here is CASSFKGANTGELFF. CDR3 nucleotides: TGTGCCAGCAGCTTTAAGGGGGCGAACACCGGGGAGCTGTTTTTT. The chain uses TRBV7-9 and TRBJ2-2, with D tentatively TRBD1 (6 bases). The V end lost 3 bases, the J end lost 0 bases, and 8 bases lay between the germline ends. The V gene's germline CDR1 is SEHNR and CDR2 FQNEAQ (reference sequence). The CDR3 covers 15 residues.

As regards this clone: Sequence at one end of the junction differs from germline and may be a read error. The CDR3 sequence is CASRVDRAKEKLFF. The CDR3 DNA reads as TGTGCCAGCAGGGTGGACAGGGCTAAAGAAAAACTGTTTTTT. The chain links TRBV2 to TRBJ1-4; 8 bases fit TRBD1. Germline V gene data show CDR1 as SNHLY and CDR2 as FYNNEI. The CDR3 is made up of 14 amino acids.

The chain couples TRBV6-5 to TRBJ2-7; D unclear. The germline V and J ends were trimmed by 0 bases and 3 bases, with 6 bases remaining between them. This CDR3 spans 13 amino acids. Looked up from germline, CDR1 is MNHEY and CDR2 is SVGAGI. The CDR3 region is CASSYSISYEQYF. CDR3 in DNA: TGTGCCAGCAGTTACTCGATCAGCTACGAGCAGTACTTC.

CDR3 in amino acids: CASSQESGGPSGELFF. DNA of the CDR3: TGTGCCAGCAGCCAAGAGAGCGGGGGACCTTCCGGGGAGCTGTTTTTT. This sequence joins TRBV4-2 and TRBJ2-2; 8 positions match TRBD2. There are 16 residues in the CDR3. After removal of 0 bases from V and 6 bases from J, the junction contained 6 bases not matched to a gene. CDR1 and CDR2 from the germline V gene are LGHNA and YNFKEQ.

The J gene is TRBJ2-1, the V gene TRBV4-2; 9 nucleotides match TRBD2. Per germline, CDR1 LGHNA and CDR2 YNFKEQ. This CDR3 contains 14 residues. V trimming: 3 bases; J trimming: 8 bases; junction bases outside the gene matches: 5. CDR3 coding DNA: TGTGCCAGCAGCCAGATCAGGACTAGCGATGAGCAGTTCTTC. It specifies CASSQIRTSDEQFF.

CDR3 bases: TGTGCCAGTAGCCTTAGCAGCGGGAGGTACAATGAGCAGTTCTTC. Encoded protein: CASSLSSGRYNEQFF. The chain recombines TRBV19 with TRBJ2-1; 9 nucleotides align to TRBD2. V lost 6 bases, J lost 4 bases, and 7 bases stayed unmatched. Germline V gene lookup returns CDR1 LNHDA and CDR2 SQIVND (reference sequence). The CDR3 has 15 amino acids.

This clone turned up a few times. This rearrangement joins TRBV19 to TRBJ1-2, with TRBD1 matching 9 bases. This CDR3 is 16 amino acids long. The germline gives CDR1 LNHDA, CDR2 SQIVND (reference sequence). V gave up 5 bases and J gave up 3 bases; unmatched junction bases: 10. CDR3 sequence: CASSLQRQGGDYGYTF. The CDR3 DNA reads TGTGCCAGTAGTTTACAGAGACAGGGGGGCGACTATGGCTACACCTTC.

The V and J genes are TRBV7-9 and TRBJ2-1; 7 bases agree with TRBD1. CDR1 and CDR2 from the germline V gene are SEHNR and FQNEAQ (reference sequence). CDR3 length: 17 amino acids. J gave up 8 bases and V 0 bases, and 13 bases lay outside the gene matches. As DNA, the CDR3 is TGTGCCAGCAGCTTAGCGCTAGGGGGCGCATTTGGCGATGAGCAGTTCTTC. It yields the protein CASSLALGGAFGDEQFF.

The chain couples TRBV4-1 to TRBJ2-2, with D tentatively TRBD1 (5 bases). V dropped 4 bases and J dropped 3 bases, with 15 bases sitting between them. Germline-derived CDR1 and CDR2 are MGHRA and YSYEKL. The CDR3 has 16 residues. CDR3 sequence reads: CASSPIDRTYTGELFF. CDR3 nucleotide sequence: TGCGCCAGCAGCCCTATAGACAGAACCTACACCGGGGAGCTGTTTTTT.

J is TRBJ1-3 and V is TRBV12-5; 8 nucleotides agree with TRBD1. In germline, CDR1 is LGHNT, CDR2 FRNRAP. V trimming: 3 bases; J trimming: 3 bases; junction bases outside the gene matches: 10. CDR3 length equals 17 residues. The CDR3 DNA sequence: TGTGCTAGTGGTTTCACTGGACAGGGAATCATTGGAAACACCATATATTTT. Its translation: CASGFTGQGIIGNTIYF.

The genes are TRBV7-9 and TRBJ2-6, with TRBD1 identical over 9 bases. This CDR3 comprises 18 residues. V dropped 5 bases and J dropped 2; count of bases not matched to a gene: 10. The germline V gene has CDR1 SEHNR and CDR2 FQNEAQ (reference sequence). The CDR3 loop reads CASSETGTGFPGANVLTF. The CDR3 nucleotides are TGTGCCAGCAGCGAAACCGGGACAGGGTTCCCTGGGGCCAACGTCCTGACTTTC.

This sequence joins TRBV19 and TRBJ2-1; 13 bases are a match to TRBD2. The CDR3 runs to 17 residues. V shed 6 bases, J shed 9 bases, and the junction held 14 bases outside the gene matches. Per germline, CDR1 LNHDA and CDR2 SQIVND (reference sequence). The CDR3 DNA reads TGTGCCAGTAGAGACCCCCAACTAGCGGGAGGGCCTTGTGAGCAGTTCTTC. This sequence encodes CASRDPQLAGGPCEQFF. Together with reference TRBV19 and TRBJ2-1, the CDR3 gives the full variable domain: DGGITQSPKYLFRKEGQNVTLSCEQNLNHDAMYWYRQDPGQGLRLIYYSQIVNDFQKGDIAEGYSVSREKKESFPLTVTSAQKNPTAFYLCASRDPQLAGGPCEQFFGPGTRLTVL.

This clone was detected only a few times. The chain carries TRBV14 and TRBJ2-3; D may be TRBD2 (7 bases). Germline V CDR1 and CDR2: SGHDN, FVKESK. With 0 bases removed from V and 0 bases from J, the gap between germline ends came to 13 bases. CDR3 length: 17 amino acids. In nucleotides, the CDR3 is TGTGCCAGCAGCCAAGATGAGGCGGGGGCTAGCACAGATACGCAGTATTTT. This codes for CASSQDEAGASTDTQYF.

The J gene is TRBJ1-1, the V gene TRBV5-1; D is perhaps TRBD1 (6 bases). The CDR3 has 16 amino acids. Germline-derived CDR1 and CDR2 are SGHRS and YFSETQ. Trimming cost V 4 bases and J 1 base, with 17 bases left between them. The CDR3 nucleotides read TGCGCCAGCAGCCTACTTAGACAGGCACAGAACACTGAAGCTTTCTTT. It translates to CASSLLRQAQNTEAFF.

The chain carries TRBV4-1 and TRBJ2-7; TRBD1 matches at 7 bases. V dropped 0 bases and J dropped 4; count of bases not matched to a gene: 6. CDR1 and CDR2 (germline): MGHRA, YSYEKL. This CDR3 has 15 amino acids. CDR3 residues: CASSQEPEQGYEQYF. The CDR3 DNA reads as TGCGCCAGCAGCCAAGAGCCCGAACAGGGGTACGAGCAGTACTTC.

The CDR3, as DNA: TGCAGTGCTGGAGCGTATGGCTACACCTTC. It codes for CSAGAYGYTF. The rearrangement links TRBV20-1 to TRBJ1-2; no reliable D call. Germline CDR1 and CDR2: DFQATT and SNEGSKA (reference sequence). The CDR3 runs to 10 residues. The V and J ends lost 5 bases and 5 bases respectively, with 6 bases between them.

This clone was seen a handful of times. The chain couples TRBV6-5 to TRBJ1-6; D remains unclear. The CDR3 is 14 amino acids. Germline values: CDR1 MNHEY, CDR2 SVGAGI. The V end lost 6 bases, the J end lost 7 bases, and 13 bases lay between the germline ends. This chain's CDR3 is CASSPSENNSPLHF. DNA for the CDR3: TGTGCCAGCAGCCCTTCGGAGAACAATTCACCCCTCCACTTT.

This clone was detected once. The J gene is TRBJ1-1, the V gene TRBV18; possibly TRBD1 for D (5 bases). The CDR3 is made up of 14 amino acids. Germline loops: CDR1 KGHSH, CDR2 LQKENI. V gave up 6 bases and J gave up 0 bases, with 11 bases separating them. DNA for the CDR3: TGTGCCAGCTCGCCGACAGAACTGAACACTGAAGCTTTCTTT. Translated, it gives CASSPTELNTEAFF.

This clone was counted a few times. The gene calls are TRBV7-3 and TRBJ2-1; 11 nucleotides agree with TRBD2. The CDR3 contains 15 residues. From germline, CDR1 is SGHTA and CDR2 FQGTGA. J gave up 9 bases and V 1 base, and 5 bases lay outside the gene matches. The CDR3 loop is CASSLSSGRATEQFF. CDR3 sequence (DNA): TGTGCCAGCAGCTTAAGTAGCGGGAGGGCCACTGAGCAGTTCTTC.

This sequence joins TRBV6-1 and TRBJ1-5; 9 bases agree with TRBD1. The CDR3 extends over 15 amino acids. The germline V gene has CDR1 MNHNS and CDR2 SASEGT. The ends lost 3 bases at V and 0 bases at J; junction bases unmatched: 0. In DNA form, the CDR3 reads TGTGCCAGCAGTGAGGGACAGGGTAGCAATCAGCCCCAGCATTTT. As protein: CASSEGQGSNQPQHF.

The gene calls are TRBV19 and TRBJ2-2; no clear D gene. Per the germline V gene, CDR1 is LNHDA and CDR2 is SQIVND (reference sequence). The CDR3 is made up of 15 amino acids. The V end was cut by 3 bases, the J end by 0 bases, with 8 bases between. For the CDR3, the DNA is TGTGCCAGTAGTATTCTTGCGGCGAACACCGGGGAGCTGTTTTTT. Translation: CASSILAANTGELFF.

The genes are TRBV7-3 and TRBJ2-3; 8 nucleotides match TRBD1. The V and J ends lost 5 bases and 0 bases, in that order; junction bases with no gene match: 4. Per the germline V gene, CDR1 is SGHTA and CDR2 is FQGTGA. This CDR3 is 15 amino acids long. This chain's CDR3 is CASSPGGLSTDTQYF. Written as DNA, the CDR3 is TGTGCCAGCAGCCCAGGGGGCCTGAGCACAGATACGCAGTATTTT.